This T cell receptor beta chain was documented in a study of blood T cell repertoires in COVID-19. In the original processing: Amplification of reference gene primers was used by the study to estimate nucleated cell counts. Generated by immunoSEQ multiplex PCR, the TCRdb table keeps only in-frame clones and is missing some. V and J calls plus clone size are reproduced from that table; the DNA served to infer D and trimming. Here the sample spans about 200,000 clones, around nine tenths being singletons. This CDR3 has 15 amino acids. Germline CDR1 MRHNA, CDR2 SNTAGT. The ends lost 7 bases at V and 2 bases at J; junction bases unmatched: 8.

What was sequenced was peripheral blood. The gene calls are TRBV6-4 and TRBJ1-5; 7 bases agree with TRBD1. This clonotype was sampled from a man aged 55 to 70 who had recovered from COVID-19. DNA for the CDR3: TGTGCCAGCACCGACGGGACAGCTCGCAATCAGCCCCAGCATTTT. Encoded protein: CASTDGTARNQPQHF.